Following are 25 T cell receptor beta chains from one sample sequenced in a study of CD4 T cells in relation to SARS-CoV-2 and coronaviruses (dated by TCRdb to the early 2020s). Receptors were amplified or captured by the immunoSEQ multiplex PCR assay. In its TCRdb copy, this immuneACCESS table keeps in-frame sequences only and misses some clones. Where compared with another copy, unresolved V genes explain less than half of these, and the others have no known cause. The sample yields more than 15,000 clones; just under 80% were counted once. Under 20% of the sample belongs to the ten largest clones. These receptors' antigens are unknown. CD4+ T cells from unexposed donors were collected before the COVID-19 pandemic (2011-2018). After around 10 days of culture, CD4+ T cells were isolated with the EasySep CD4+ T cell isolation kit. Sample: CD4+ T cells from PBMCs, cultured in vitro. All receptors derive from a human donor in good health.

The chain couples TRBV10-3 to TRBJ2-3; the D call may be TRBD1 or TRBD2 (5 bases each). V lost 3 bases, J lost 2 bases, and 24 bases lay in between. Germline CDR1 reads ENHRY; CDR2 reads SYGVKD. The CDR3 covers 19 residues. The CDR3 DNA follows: TGTGCCATCAGTGATCAGAGGTGGGGCGGAGGTCGGCACACAGATACGCAGTATTTT. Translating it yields CAISDQRWGGGRHTDTQYF.

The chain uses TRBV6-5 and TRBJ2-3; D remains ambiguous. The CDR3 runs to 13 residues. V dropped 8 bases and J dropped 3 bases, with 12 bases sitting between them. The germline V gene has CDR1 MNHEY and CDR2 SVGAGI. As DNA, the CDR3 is TGTGCCAGCGCAAACGGCGGAACAGATACGCAGTATTTT. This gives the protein CASANGGTDTQYF.

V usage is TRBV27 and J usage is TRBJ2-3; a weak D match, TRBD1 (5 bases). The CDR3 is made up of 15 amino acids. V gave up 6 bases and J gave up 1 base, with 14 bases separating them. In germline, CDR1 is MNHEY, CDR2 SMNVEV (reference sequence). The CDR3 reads CASSLQGVGTDTQYF. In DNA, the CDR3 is TGTGCCAGCAGCTTACAAGGGGTAGGCACAGATACGCAGTATTTT.

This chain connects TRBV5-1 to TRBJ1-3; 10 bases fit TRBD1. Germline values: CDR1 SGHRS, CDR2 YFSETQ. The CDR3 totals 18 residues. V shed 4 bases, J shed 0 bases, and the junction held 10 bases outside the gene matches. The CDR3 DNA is TGCGCCAGCAGCCCCTCCGGGACAGGGGCCGCCTCTGGAAACACCATATATTTT. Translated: CASSPSGTGAASGNTIYF.

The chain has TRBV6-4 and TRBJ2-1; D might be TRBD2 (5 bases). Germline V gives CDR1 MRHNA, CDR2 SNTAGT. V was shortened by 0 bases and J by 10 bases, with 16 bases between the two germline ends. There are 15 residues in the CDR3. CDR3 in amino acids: CASSDSLLGIGEQFF. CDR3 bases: TGTGCCAGCAGTGACTCCCTACTAGGTATTGGGGAGCAGTTCTTC.

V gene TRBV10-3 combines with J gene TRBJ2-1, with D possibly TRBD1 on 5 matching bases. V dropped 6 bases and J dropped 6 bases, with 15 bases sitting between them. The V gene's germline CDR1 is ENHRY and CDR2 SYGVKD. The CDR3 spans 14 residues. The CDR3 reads CAISRASLLNEQFF. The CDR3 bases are TGTGCCATCAGCAGGGCGAGCCTCCTCAATGAGCAGTTCTTC.

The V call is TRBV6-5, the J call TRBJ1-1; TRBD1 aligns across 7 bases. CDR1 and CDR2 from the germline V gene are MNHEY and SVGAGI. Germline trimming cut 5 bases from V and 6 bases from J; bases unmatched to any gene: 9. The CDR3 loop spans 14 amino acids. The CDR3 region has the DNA TGTGCCAGCAGTCGCTGGGACAGTAGACCTGAAGCTTTCTTT. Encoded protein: CASSRWDSRPEAFF.

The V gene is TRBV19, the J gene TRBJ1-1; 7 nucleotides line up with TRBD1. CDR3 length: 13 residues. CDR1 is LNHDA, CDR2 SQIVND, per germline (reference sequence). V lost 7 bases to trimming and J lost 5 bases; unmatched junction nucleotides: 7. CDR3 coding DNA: TGTGCCAGTACCGCGACAGGGTGGACTGAAGCTTTCTTT. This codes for CASTATGWTEAFF.

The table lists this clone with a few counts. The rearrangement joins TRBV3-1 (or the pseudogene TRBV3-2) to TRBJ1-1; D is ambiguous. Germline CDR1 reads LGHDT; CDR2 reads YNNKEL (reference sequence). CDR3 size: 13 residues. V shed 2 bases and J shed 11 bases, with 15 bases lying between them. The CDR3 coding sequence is TGTGCCAGCAGCCAATCCGGGCCTCTGACCGCTTTCTTT. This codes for CASSQSGPLTAFF.

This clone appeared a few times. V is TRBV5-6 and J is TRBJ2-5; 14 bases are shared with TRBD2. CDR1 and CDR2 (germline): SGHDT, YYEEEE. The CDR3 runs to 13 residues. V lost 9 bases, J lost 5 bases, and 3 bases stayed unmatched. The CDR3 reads CATRTSGRETQYF. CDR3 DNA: TGTGCCACACGGACTAGCGGGAGGGAGACCCAGTACTTC.

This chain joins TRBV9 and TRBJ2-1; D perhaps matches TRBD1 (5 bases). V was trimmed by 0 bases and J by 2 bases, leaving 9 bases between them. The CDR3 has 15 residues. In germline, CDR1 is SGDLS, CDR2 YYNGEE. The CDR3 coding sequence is TGTGCCAGCAGCGTAGAACAGGTGGCCTACAATGAGCAGTTCTTC. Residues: CASSVEQVAYNEQFF. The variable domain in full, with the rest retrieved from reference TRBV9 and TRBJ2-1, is DSGVTQTPKHLITATGQRVTLRCSPRSGDLSVYWYQQSLDQGLQFLIQYYNGEERAKGNILERFSAQQFPDLHSELNLSSLELGDSALYFCASSVEQVAYNEQFFGPGTRLTVL.

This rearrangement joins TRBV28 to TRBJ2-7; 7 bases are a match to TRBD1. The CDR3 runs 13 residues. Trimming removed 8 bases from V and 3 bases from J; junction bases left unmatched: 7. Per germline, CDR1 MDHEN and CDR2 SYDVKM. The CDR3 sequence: CASGTVAIYEQYF. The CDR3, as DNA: TGTGCCAGCGGGACAGTCGCTATCTACGAGCAGTACTTC.

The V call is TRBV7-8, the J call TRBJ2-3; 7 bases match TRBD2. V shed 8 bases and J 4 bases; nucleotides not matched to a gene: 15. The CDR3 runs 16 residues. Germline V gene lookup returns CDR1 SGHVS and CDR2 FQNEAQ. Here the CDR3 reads CASVPLPDRGADTQYF. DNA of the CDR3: TGTGCCAGCGTCCCCCTTCCGGACCGGGGGGCAGATACGCAGTATTTT.

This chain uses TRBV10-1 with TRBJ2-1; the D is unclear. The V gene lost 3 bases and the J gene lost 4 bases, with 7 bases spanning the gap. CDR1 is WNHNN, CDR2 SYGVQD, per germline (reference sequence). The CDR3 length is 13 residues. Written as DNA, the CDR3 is TGCGCCAGCAGTGAACAGACTTACAATGAGCAGTTCTTC. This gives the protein CASSEQTYNEQFF.

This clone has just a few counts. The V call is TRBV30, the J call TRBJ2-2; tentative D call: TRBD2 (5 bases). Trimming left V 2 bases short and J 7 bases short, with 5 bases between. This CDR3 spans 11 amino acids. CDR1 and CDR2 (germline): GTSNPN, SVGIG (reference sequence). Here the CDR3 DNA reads TGTGCCTGGAGTCGGGACGGGGAGCTGTTTTTT. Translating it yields CAWSRDGELFF.

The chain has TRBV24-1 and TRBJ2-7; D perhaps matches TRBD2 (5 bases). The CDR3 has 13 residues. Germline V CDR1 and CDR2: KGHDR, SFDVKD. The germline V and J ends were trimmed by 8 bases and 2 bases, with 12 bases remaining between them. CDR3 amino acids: CATKLGGTYEQYF. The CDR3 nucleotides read TGTGCCACCAAACTAGGAGGAACCTACGAGCAGTACTTC.

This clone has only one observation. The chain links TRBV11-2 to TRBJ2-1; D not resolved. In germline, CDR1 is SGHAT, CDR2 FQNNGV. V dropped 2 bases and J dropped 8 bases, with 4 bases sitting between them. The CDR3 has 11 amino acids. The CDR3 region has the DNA TGTGCCAGCAGCTTAACGGATGAGCAGTTCTTC. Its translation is CASSLTDEQFF.

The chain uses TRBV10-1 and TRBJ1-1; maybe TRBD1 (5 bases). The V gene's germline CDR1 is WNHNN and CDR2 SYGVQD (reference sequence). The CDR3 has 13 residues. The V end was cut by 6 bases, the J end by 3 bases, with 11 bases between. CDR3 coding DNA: TGCGCCAGCAGGAGCGGAGGGGACACTGAAGCTTTCTTT. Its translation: CASRSGGDTEAFF.

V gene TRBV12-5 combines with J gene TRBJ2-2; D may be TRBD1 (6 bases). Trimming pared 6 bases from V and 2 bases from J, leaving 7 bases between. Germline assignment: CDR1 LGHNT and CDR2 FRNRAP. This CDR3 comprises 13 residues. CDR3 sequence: CASGQGNTGELFF. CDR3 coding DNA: TGTGCTAGTGGACAGGGAAACACCGGGGAGCTGTTTTTT.

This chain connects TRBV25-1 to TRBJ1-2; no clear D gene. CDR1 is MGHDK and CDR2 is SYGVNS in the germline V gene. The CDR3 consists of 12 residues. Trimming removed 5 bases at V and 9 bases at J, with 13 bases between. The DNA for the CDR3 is TGTGCCAGCAGTTTCAGCCAGGAGAGCTACACCTTC. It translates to CASSFSQESYTF.

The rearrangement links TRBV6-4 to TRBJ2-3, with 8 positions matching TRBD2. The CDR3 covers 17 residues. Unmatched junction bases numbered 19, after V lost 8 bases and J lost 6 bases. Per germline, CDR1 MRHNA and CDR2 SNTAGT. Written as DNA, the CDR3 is TGTGCCAGCCAACCCTTATTGGCGGGAGGCCTTGGGGATACGCAGTATTTT. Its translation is CASQPLLAGGLGDTQYF.

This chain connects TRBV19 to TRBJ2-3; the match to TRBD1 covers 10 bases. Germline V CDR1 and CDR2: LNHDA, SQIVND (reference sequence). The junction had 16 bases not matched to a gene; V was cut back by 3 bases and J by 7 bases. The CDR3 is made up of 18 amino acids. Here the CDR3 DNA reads TGTGCCAGTAGTATTGTTGTTTTTGGGACAGGGGAATCGAATACGCAGTATTTT. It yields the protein CASSIVVFGTGESNTQYF.

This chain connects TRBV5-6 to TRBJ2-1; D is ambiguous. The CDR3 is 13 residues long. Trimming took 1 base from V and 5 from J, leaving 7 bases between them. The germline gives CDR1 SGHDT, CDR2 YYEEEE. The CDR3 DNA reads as TGTGCCAGCAGCTTGTTTGTAGACAATGAGCAGTTCTTC. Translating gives CASSLFVDNEQFF.

CDR3 amino acids: CASGLTQGTAILSEKLFF. In nucleotides, the CDR3 is TGTGCTAGTGGTTTAACACAAGGGACAGCAATCTTAAGTGAAAAACTGTTTTTT. The chain carries TRBV12-5 and TRBJ1-4; 7 bases agree with TRBD1. The CDR3 extends over 18 amino acids. CDR1 LGHNT and CDR2 FRNRAP come from the germline V gene. Losses at the gene ends were 3 bases for V and 7 bases for J; bases not matched to a gene: 17. Supplemented by reference TRBV12-5 and TRBJ1-4, the full variable domain reads DARVTQTPRHKVTEMGQEVTMRCQPILGHNTVFWYRQTMMQGLELLAYFRNRAPLDDSGMPKDRFSAEMPDATLATLKIQPSEPRDSAVYFCASGLTQGTAILSEKLFFGSGTQLSVL.

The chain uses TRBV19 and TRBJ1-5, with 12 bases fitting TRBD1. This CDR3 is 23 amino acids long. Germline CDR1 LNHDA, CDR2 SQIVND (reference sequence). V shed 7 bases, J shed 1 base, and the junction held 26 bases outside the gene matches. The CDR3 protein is CASIRDRGLLYPILDVSNQPQHF. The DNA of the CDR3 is TGTGCCAGTATCCGGGACAGGGGGCTCCTCTACCCCATCTTGGATGTAAGCAATCAGCCCCAGCATTTT.